This entry concerns a single T cell receptor beta chain. This receptor's antigen is unknown. Base-call qualities are not available, and no considerably larger clone is one nucleotide away. Enrolling through a virtual design, the prospective study's participants ranged in age from roughly 18 to 95 years and lived across 20 to 25 United States geographic areas. To assign participants to cohorts, the prospective study relied on clinical history that participants themselves reported in a screening survey and a study questionnaire. Recovered participants in ImmuneRACE Cohort 3 were defined as having two consecutive negative NP/OP PCR tests, clearance from a healthcare professional, or resolution of symptoms. In the prospective study, whole blood, serum and a nasopharyngeal or oropharyngeal swab were collected from each participant by mobile phlebotomists. Participants in the prospective study had the option to provide additional blood draws and questionnaires over an approximately 2-month period. Before DNA extraction, blood samples from the prospective study were shipped at room temperature or frozen.

This specimen belongs to a study of blood T cell repertoires in COVID-19 (dated by TCRdb to between 2020 and 2021). About the study as a whole: Samples covering the acute and convalescent phases of COVID-19 were provided by collaborators in the United States, Italy and Spain. The material from the prospective study consisted of cDNA or gDNA derived from T cells, B-cell-depleted T cells, or PBMCs. Deeply sampled blood TCRbeta repertoires from subjects exposed to, actively infected with, or recovered from COVID-19 were included in the dataset. The repertoires were made available in a free public database intended to serve as a resource for research on the immune response to SARS-CoV-2. Samples were obtained from the ongoing ImmuneRACE study (first 160 participants) and from approximately 1,200 subjects provided by 6 global collaborators. The sample metadata nearly always contained a de-identified subject ID, COVID-19 status, age in years and sex. Where available, HLA class I and class II types were obtained from metadata supplied by the sample provider rather than from assay-based typing. Points the paper makes about the study in general: The amount of clinical and demographic metadata varied by source and participant and was provided uncurated.

TCRbeta CDR3 regions were amplified from genomic DNA using the immunoSEQ Assay, a bias-controlled multiplex PCR. In the original analysis: The number of nucleated cells in each sample was estimated from the amplification of reference gene primers within the assay. Sequence reads were collapsed and filtered to measure the absolute abundance of every unique TCRbeta CDR3 rearrangement. Productive Simpson clonality was computed per sample as the square root of Simpson's diversity index over productive rearrangements. This immuneACCESS table, as held by TCRdb, lists in-frame sequences with V and J called but not all clones. Of the missing ones, under half trace to an unresolved V gene in checked studies; the others have no known cause. Clone size and the V and J calls come from that table; the DNA yielded D and trimming. The sample table holds about 270,000 clones, of which around 91% were seen once. 2.4% of the sample is taken by the ten largest.

V loses 0 bases of germline sequence and J loses 1 base, and the interval between the two ends is 16 bases. The cysteine opens and the phenylalanine closes a CDR3 of 17 amino acids. Only CDR3 DNA remains: 51 bases, in frame from the first base. As encoded in the germline V gene (reference sequence), CDR1 is SGHKS while CDR2 is YYEKEE. The sequenced material came from PBMCs or T cells enriched from blood (not recorded which). The chain uses TRBV5-5 and TRBJ2-5; the D gene is perhaps TRBD1, on 6 matching bases. The TCR was taken from a woman younger than 30 who had recovered from COVID-19. CDR3 protein: CASSLVFGGRGQETQYF. The sequenced DNA is TGTGCCAGCAGCTTGGTGTTTGGGGGCAGGGGCCAAGAGACCCAGTACTTC.